These T cell receptor beta chains were read from a single sample in a study of cytomegalovirus exposure and HLA in healthy donors. Profiling relied on immunoSEQ multiplex PCR, and the TCRdb table lists in-frame clones only, not all of them. This repertoire shows some 140,000 clones, approximately 87% found once; its top ten account for roughly 5.2%. Source material: PBMCs. These receptors were obtained from a woman aged 25 to 45 in good health and CMV-seronegative. Both conserved end residues are part of each CDR3. D genes are given only for firm matches. The size of a clone is reported for some rows only, either as once, few or many, or as a class for expanded clones.

cdr3_nt cdr3_aa d_call clone_size j_call v_call
TGTGCCAGCAGTACCGGGACAGGGGTCAGTCAGCCCCAGCATTTT CASSTGTGVSQPQHF TRBD1 NA TRBJ1-5 TRBV28
TGTGTCAGAAGAGCCCGGGGTACGCAGTATTTT CVRRARGTQYF NA once TRBJ2-3 TRBV7-5
TGTGCCAGCAGGACCGTACAGGGGCTGGATTCACCCCTCCACTTT CASRTVQGLDSPLHF TRBD1 NA TRBJ1-6 TRBV28
TGCGCCAGCAGCCAACTTTTCTCTGCCGAGAGGTTCGGGGAAAAACTGTTTTTT CASSQLFSAERFGEKLFF NA NA TRBJ1-4 TRBV4-3
TGTGCCAGCAGTTACCGGGTCGGAGCGGGGGACTACGAGCAGTACTTC CASSYRVGAGDYEQYF TRBD2 NA TRBJ2-7 TRBV6-6
TGTGCCAGCAGCCGGGGGACTAGCGGGAGTCCGGATGAGCAGTTCTTC CASSRGTSGSPDEQFF TRBD2 NA TRBJ2-1 TRBV11-1
TGTGCCACCAGCAGAACGGGGTTTCACACAGATACGCAGTATTTT CATSRTGFHTDTQYF NA NA TRBJ2-3 TRBV15
TGTGCCACCAGCAGAGCCCTGACTAGCGGGAGTGATAATGAGCAGTTCTTC CATSRALTSGSDNEQFF TRBD2 NA TRBJ2-1 TRBV15
TGCGCCAGCAGCTTGGCCGGGGGCCAAGAGACCCAGTACTTC CASSLAGGQETQYF NA few TRBJ2-5 TRBV5-1
TGTGCCAGCAGTTCAAGCATGAGCTCCTATAATTCACCCCTCCACTTT CASSSSMSSYNSPLHF NA once TRBJ1-6 TRBV28
TGCGCCAGCAGCTTTTTAGGGGGCGGCAAAGAGACCCAGTACTTC CASSFLGGGKETQYF TRBD1 NA TRBJ2-5 TRBV5-1
TGCGCCAGCAGCCAAGGTGAGGGACTAGCGGGGGCCAATGAGCAGTTCTTC CASSQGEGLAGANEQFF TRBD2 NA TRBJ2-1 TRBV4-1
TGTGCCAGTCACGGAGGGGCGTTTGGTGAGCAGTTCTTC CASHGGAFGEQFF NA NA TRBJ2-1 TRBV27
TGTGCCAGCAGTTTATCGGGGGAGGCTACGCAGTATTTT CASSLSGEATQYF NA NA TRBJ2-3 TRBV27
TGTGCCATCAGTGGTCTAGCGGGGGGGCCGGGCAATGAGCAGTTCTTC CAISGLAGGPGNEQFF TRBD2 NA TRBJ2-1 TRBV10-3
TGCAGTGCTAATACAGGGACCGAGCAGTACTTC CSANTGTEQYF NA NA TRBJ2-7 TRBV20-1
TGTGCCAGCAGTGAGCACGGGACAGGCAATGGGGAGACCCAGTACTTC CASSEHGTGNGETQYF TRBD1 NA TRBJ2-5 TRBV2
TGTGCCAGCAGTTATAGGAGCTCCTACAATGAGCAGTTCTTC CASSYRSSYNEQFF NA NA TRBJ2-1 TRBV6-5
TGTGCCTGGAGTGTACAGGGTGAGAGCTCCTACGAGCAGTACTTC CAWSVQGESSYEQYF NA NA TRBJ2-7 TRBV30
TGTGCCAGCTCACGGACAACTGGGGCCGGGGAGCTGTTTTTT CASSRTTGAGELFF NA NA TRBJ2-2 TRBV18
TGTTCCAGCAGCTTAAGATTGGTGGCTAGCGGGAACAATGAGCAGTTCTTC CSSSLRLVASGNNEQFF TRBD2 NA TRBJ2-1 TRBV7-9
TGTGCCAGCAGCTACGGCCGACAGGGGTTCGGAGAGACCCAGTACTTC CASSYGRQGFGETQYF TRBD1 NA TRBJ2-5 TRBV5-5
TGTGCCAGCAGTGGGGCCCTCAGCGTTGATACGCAGTATTTT CASSGALSVDTQYF NA NA TRBJ2-3 TRBV6-5
TGTGCCAGCAGCTTACGCGCGGGTTCTAGCACAGATACGCAGTATTTT CASSLRAGSSTDTQYF NA once TRBJ2-3 TRBV7-3
TGTGCCAGCAGAGTTACAGGGCTGGATTACAAAAACATTCAGTACTTC CASRVTGLDYKNIQYF NA NA TRBJ2-4 TRBV2
TGTGCCAGCAGTCGAAGGACAGCCAGACTAGCGGGAGTAGGCGAGCAGTACTTC CASSRRTARLAGVGEQYF TRBD2 NA TRBJ2-7 TRBV5-5
TGTGCCAGCAGTTTATTTTCGCGAAACACTGAAGCTTTCTTT CASSLFSRNTEAFF NA NA TRBJ1-1 TRBV28
TGTGCCAGCAGGGATGAGGACAGGGACGAGCAGTACTTC CASRDEDRDEQYF TRBD1 NA TRBJ2-7 TRBV6-5
TGTGCCAGTAGTCCGACTAGTTTCGCAGATACGCAGTATTTT CASSPTSFADTQYF NA NA TRBJ2-3 TRBV19
TGTGCCAGCAGTGACGGGACATCCCATGGCTACACCTTC CASSDGTSHGYTF NA NA TRBJ1-2 TRBV6-1
TGCGCCAGCAGCCAAGATCCAGGGTGGGATGATCGAAATGAGCAGTTCTTC CASSQDPGWDDRNEQFF NA once TRBJ2-1 TRBV4-3
TGTGCCAGCAGTTCGACGGGAAGGGGCAATCAGCCCCAGCATTTT CASSSTGRGNQPQHF NA NA TRBJ1-5 TRBV28
TGTGCCATCAGCGGCAAAGGCGGGAGCTATGGCTACACCTTC CAISGKGGSYGYTF NA NA TRBJ1-2 TRBV10-3
TGTGCCAGCAGCTTCAGTATGAGGGTATATAGCAATCAGCCCCAGCATTTT CASSFSMRVYSNQPQHF NA NA TRBJ1-5 TRBV7-2
TGCGCCAGCAGCCCCAGGGGAAATCAGCCCCAGCATTTT CASSPRGNQPQHF NA NA TRBJ1-5 TRBV4-3
TGTGCCAGCAGTTACTCTGGGGACAGGGCTTCACCCCTCCACTTT CASSYSGDRASPLHF TRBD1 medium-sized TRBJ1-6 TRBV6-6